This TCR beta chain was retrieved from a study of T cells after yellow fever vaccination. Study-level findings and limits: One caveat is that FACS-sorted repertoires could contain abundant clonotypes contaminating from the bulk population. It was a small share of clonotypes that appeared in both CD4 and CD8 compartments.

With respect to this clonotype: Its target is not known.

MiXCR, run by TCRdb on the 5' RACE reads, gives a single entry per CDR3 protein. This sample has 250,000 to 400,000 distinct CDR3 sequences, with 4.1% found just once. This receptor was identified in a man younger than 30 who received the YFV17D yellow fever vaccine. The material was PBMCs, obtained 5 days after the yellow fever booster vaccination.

The CDR3 loop is CASSYSPTSGGKDTQYF. DNA for the CDR3: TGTGCCAGCAGTTACTCACCGACTAGCGGGGGGAAGGATACGCAGTATTTT. The J gene is TRBJ2-3, the V gene TRBV6-5; 13 nucleotides match TRBD2. From germline, CDR1 is MNHEY and CDR2 SVGAGI. This CDR3 contains 17 residues. With V trimmed by 0 bases and J by 6 bases, 6 bases remained unmatched.